The T cell receptor (beta chain) described here comes from a study of cytomegalovirus exposure and HLA in healthy donors (dated by TCRdb to the late 2010s). Regarding the research as a whole: An earlier analysis of roughly 630 of the donors reported 250 to 350 Gb of sequence data and 117 million unique TCR beta sequences from roughly 180 million T cells. Rather than drawing on any new phenotypic data, the later analysis identified candidate immune exposures from TCR beta sequences and the way those sequences occurred across donors. Donor age, sex, ethnicity and CMV serostatus were collected together with the repertoire data. In an earlier analysis of roughly 600 of the donors, high-throughput TCR beta sequencing was used to judge whether each TCR beta V gene segment behaved as functional or pseudogenic. Using immunosequencing, the study profiled T cell repertoires from some 670 subjects and related those repertoires to cytomegalovirus serostatus. Along with the approximately 650-subject first cohort, a separate validation cohort of over 90 different subjects was used. HLA typing included class I and class II loci at four-digit resolution. A later genetic analysis used genome-wide SNP genotypes for about three fifths of the 666 donors, treating that subset as a discovery cohort. The study aimed to test whether signatures of past pathogen exposure could be identified by cataloging public T cell receptors. Roughly 300 gigabases of sequencing data and tens of millions of unique TCR sequences were included in an early release covering roughly 600 HLA-typed donors. On average, roughly 240,000 unique TCR beta nucleotide sequences were sequenced per donor among 398 genotyped donors of the cohort, with roughly 18% of those sequences being non-productive. Several DR-DQ haplotypes were treated as single units for association and clustering because of strong linkage in the cohort. The study combined high-throughput TCR immunosequencing, statistical association of individual TCRs with disease status, and machine learning to predict cytomegalovirus infection status. Typing coverage differed by locus: A, B, C, DRB1 and DQB1 were typed in about 629-640 donors, DQA1 in approximately 520, DPA1 in around 610, and DPB1 in around 440. Of the roughly 400 genotyped donors, 80% to 90% were placed in the genetic ancestry cluster associated with self-reported Caucasian donors. A later analysis re-examined previously published TCR beta repertoires from several hundred donors and added high-resolution HLA genotyping to investigate patterns of TCR occurrence. Every repertoire in the discovery cohort had been generated on one and the same sequencing platform. Results and caveats for the whole study, not just this receptor: In vitro tests confirmed that a few of the cytomegalovirus-associated TCR beta chains recognize cytomegalovirus antigens. Several of the top co-occurrence clusters appeared to be linked to parvovirus B19, influenza, CMV and Epstein-Barr virus, according to a later analysis. Linkage disequilibrium might explain the correlated functional status among segregating V segments, but an unknown experimental factor could not be excluded. For the cohort, immune exposure information was limited to CMV serostatus. The sequencing pipeline was judged likely to have produced a cluster of highly shared sequence variants as a technical artifact. Roughly uniform sequencing depth across donors was assumed in presence/absence analyses, although this assumption may not hold. The earlier analysis of a few hundred of the donors excluded about 16 rarely observed V segments, including chromosome 9 orphons, because counts were too low. Some IMGT-functional V segments, including TRBV6-2 and TRBV6-3, could not be told apart with the 87-base-pair reads, so those segments were excluded. A further reported finding was that TCR beta sequences accurately predicted the HLA-A and HLA-B alleles for most subjects in the first cohort. In a later analysis, TCR association rates were found to vary across HLA loci, with the most associated TCRs seen for DRB1 alleles and the fewest for HLA-C alleles. The authors suggested that the approach could potentially be extended to other disease states and immunological phenotypes. A later genetic analysis reported fewer N-insertions in productive TCRs among donors in an Asian-associated ancestry cluster than the roughly 640-donor mean. While some public TCRs were present in many individuals, most TCR sequences turned up only very rarely across donors. In both the original and validation cohorts, the classifier was reported to diagnose cytomegalovirus status with high specificity and sensitivity. Only TCR beta chains were sequenced in this cohort, and the absence of alpha or paired-chain data limited detectable features. HLA typing was unavailable for some donors at each locus, so association tests used only the typed subset. An association between a missense DCLRE1C variant and V-gene and J-gene trimming of TCR beta chains was found in a later genetic analysis and replicated in an independent cohort. According to a later analysis, most CMV-associated TCR beta chains appeared to be HLA-restricted, and the HLA associations seemed to be driven largely by CMV exposure. In an earlier analysis of about 540 of the donors, most TCR beta V segments were observed in productive rearrangements about 87% or about 30% of the time, broadly matching IMGT annotations. The study listed approximately 160 TCR beta chains as associated with cytomegalovirus. Specific HLA alleles were associated with more than 15,000 TCR beta sequences at a false discovery rate of 0.05 in a later analysis. Compared with equally common non-associated chains, HLA-associated TCR beta chains in a later analysis were more clonally expanded and had lower generation probabilities. When HLA alleles, especially DR and DQ, strongly co-occurred, TCR associations were difficult to assign to individual alleles.

Deletion took 10 bases off V and 6 bases off J, with a span of 13 bases between the germline ends. CDR1 and CDR2 were assigned from the germline V gene as MDHEN and SYDVKM. Reading from cysteine to phenylalanine, the CDR3 counts 12 amino acids. Kept here is only the CDR3 DNA, which spans 36 bases and is read in frame from base 1. Library preparation was by the immunoSEQ multiplex PCR assay. The multiplex PCR relied on a mix of 60 forward primers for TCR Vbeta segments and 13 reverse primers for TCR Jbeta segments. The CDR3 region of rearranged TCR beta genes was amplified from genomic DNA by a multiplex PCR assay. On the Illumina HiSeq System, the amplified TCR beta libraries were sequenced as 87-base-pair reads. The study's own analysis went as follows. Across the roughly 670 repertoires, a later analysis counted 75 million to 90 million unique TCR beta chains, roughly 11 million of which were shared by at least two donors. To remove PCR and sequencing errors, raw reads were error-corrected and collapsed into unique sequences using a nearest-neighbor algorithm that merged closely related sequences. To assign V, D and J gene segments, CDR3 sequences were aligned to IMGT reference sequences. For a sequence to be retained, at least a six-nucleotide match to both a V gene segment and a J gene segment was required. Rearrangements were called productive when the CDR3 lacked stop codons and stayed in frame with V and J; all others were non-productive. Following IMGT convention, CDR3 was defined as the stretch from the second conserved V-encoded cysteine up to the conserved J-encoded phenylalanine. The earlier analysis of 550 to 650 of the donors excluded any sequence lacking an unambiguous match to a single V gene segment. In an earlier analysis of roughly 500 of the donors, V segments were called functional above 56.7% productive rearrangements and were called segregating when the between-donor standard deviation exceeded 5%. A statistical classification framework was developed to diagnose cytomegalovirus status using the catalog of TCR beta chain sequences. In a later analysis, TCR nucleotide sequences were compared against IMGT/GENE-DB human TR gene sequences so that V and J genes could be assigned. Using the TCRdist pipeline, a later analysis assigned CDR3 sequences along with most-parsimonious VDJ recombination scenarios. A later analysis defined each TCR beta chain by its CDR3 amino acid sequence plus V-gene family, and excluded reads lacking a unique V-gene family. A later analysis removed several hundred highly shared, low-generation-probability nucleotide sequences to deal with suspected cross-contamination and a sequencing artifact. For each public chain, a later analysis derived a clonal expansion index from normalized ranks of inferred template counts within each repertoire. In a later analysis, generation probabilities were computed with a VDJ recombination model fitted to out-of-frame rearrangements, and the resulting probabilities were checked against IGoR. A later analysis scored TCR-TCR, TCR-HLA and TCR-CMV co-occurrence with hypergeometric tests, applying a repertoire-size bias correction to TCR pairs. To estimate false discovery rates, a later analysis permuted the HLA or CMV assignments 20 times. In a later analysis, co-occurring TCRs were grouped using DBSCAN, and TCRdist sequence similarity was added for clustering within HLA-allele-positive subsets. For co-occurrence clustering, repertoires with fewer than 30,000 or more than 120,000 public chains were excluded, along with 4 to 6 repertoires with anomalous nucleotide sharing. As stored in TCRdb, this immuneACCESS dataset retains in-frame rearrangements with V and J assigned. A fraction of the clones does not appear; measured against another copy, unresolved V genes explain less than half of the discrepancy, and the remainder lacks a known reason. That table supplies the V and J calls and clone size; D and trimming were determined from the DNA. The sample yields roughly 150,000 clones; around four fifths were counted once. Of the sample, roughly 1.4% is held by the ten largest clones.

Comment on this clone: No cognate antigen has been identified for it. Per-base quality was not reported, and no clone a single base away is much larger than it.

The cohort was made up of approximately 670 healthy bone marrow donors. Cohort members were all nominally healthy when sampled, although unrecorded immune exposures were likely present. The donor tested CMV seronegative, placing the donor among the 350 to 400 seronegative members of the cohort. A peripheral blood sample was provided by each donor, and peripheral blood mononuclear cells were used for TCR beta sequencing. Genomic DNA was extracted from the blood cell samples with the Qiagen DNeasy Blood Extraction Kit. This chain joins TRBV28 to TRBJ2-1; a weak D assignment points to TRBD2 (6 bases agree). The source of this sequence is a woman aged 18-29 years in good health and CMV-seronegative. The sample comprised PBMCs. The CDR3 loop reads CATRDSVNEQFF. The nucleotide sequence reads as follows: TGTGCCACCCGGGACTCGGTCAATGAGCAGTTCTTC.